This T cell receptor beta chain comes out of a study of blood T cell repertoires in COVID-19. In the study's own analysis: Scientists estimated how many nucleated cells there were by amplifying reference gene primers. Measured with immunoSEQ multiplex PCR; TCRdb has only the in-frame clones, and not every one. V, J and clone size were drawn from that table, and D and trimming were deduced from the DNA. The sample shows roughly 150,000 clones, more than 75% of them seen only once. There are 14 residues in the CDR3. V was clipped by 3 bases and J by 4 bases; unmatched bases: 4. Germline values: CDR1 SGHDN, CDR2 FVKESK.

The sequenced sample consisted of peripheral blood. The chain employs TRBV14 and TRBJ2-7; 9 nucleotides line up with TRBD1. This TCR was sampled from a man aged 50 to 60 who had recovered from COVID-19. CDR3: CASSQGTGLYEQYF. The CDR3 coding sequence is TGTGCCAGCAGCCAGGGGACAGGGCTATACGAGCAGTACTTC.